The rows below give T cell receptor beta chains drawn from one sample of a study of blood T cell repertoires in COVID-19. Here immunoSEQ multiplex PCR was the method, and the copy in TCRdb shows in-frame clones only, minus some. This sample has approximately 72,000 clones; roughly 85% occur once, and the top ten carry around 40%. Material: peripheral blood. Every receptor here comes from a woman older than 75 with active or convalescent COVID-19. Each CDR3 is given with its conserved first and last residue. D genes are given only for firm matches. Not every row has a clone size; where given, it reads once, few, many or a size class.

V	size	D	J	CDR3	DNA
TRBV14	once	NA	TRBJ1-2	CASSQAREGGYTF	TGTGCCAGCAGCCAAGCGAGGGAGGGAGGCTACACCTTC
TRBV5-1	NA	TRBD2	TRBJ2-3	CASSLASSGGLDTQYF	TGCGCCAGCAGCTTGGCCTCTAGCGGGGGGTTAGATACGCAGTATTTT
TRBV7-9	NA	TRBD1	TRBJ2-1	CASSARQGFDEQFF	TGTGCCAGCAGCGCCAGACAGGGTTTCGATGAGCAGTTCTTC
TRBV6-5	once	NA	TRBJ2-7	CASTRGDSFYEQYF	TGTGCCAGCACCCGAGGAGACAGTTTCTACGAGCAGTACTTC
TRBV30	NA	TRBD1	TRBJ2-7	CAWSARTGVEQYF	TGTGCCTGGAGTGCCAGGACAGGTGTCGAGCAGTACTTC
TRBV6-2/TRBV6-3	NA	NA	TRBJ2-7	CASSPGFDEQYF	TGTGCCAGCAGTCCAGGGTTTGACGAGCAGTACTTC
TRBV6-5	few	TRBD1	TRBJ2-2	CASKRQGATGELFF	TGTGCCAGCAAAAGACAGGGGGCGACCGGGGAGCTGTTTTTT
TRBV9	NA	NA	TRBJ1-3	CASSLVASGNTIYF	TGTGCCAGCAGCCTGGTGGCCTCTGGAAACACCATATATTTT
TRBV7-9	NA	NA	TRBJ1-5	CASSLVWSEDYSNQPQHF	TGTGCCAGCAGCTTAGTATGGTCGGAGGACTATAGCAATCAGCCCCAGCATTTT
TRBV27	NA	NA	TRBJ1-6	CASSFEPGNSPLHF	TGTGCCAGCAGTTTTGAGCCAGGGAATTCACCCCTCCACTTT
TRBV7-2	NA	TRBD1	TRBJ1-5	CASSQRVTGEPWQPQHF	TGTGCCAGCAGCCAGAGAGTTACAGGGGAGCCTTGGCAGCCCCAGCATTTT
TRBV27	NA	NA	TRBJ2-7	CASSSYQRPSYEQYF	TGTGCCAGCAGTTCCTATCAGCGACCCTCCTACGAGCAGTACTTC
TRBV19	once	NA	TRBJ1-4	CASSAMIATNEKLFF	TGTGCCAGTAGTGCTATGATTGCAACTAATGAAAAACTGTTTTTT
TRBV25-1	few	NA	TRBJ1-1	CASTVEWNTEAFF	TGTGCCAGCACTGTAGAATGGAACACTGAAGCTTTCTTT
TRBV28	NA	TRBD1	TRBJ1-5	CASRIQGWEQPQHF	TGTGCCAGCAGGATACAGGGGTGGGAACAGCCCCAGCATTTT
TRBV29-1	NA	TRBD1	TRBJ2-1	CSGSRWTGVNEQFF	TGCAGCGGGTCAAGGTGGACAGGGGTCAATGAGCAGTTCTTC
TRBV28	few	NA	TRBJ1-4	CASAWREGTKEKLFF	TGTGCCAGCGCCTGGAGGGAGGGGACGAAGGAAAAACTGTTTTTT
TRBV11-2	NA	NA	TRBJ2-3	CASSLGTGGTDTQYF	TGTGCCAGCAGCTTAGGGACCGGGGGCACAGATACGCAGTATTTT
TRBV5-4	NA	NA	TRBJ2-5	CASSQDPSSSGTQYF	TGTGCCAGCAGCCAAGACCCCTCATCCAGCGGGACCCAGTACTTC
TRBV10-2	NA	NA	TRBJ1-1	CASSESAGPTEAFF	TGCGCCAGCAGTGAGTCGGCAGGTCCCACTGAAGCTTTCTTT
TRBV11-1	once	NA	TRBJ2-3	CASSETGDTQYF	TGTGCCAGCAGCGAAACAGGAGATACGCAGTATTTT
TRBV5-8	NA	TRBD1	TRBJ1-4	CASSEGQGPATNEKLFF	TGTGCCAGCAGCGAAGGACAGGGGCCCGCAACTAATGAAAAACTGTTTTTT
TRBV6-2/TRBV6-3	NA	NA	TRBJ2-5	CASSWARDSQETQYF	TGTGCCAGCAGTTGGGCGCGTGACAGCCAAGAGACCCAGTACTTC
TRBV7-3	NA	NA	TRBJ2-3	CASSSSASYTQYF	TGTGCCAGCAGCTCGAGTGCTTCGTATACGCAGTATTTT
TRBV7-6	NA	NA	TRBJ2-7	CASSLGETGQYEQYF	TGTGCCAGCAGCTTAGGAGAGACAGGCCAATACGAGCAGTACTTC
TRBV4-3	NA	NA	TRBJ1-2	CASSQDTGPYGYTF	TGCGCCAGCAGCCAAGATACAGGGCCCTATGGCTACACCTTC
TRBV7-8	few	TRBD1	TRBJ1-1	CASSRRDRETFF	TGTGCCAGCAGCCGACGGGACAGGGAGACTTTCTTT
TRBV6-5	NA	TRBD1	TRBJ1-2	CASSYGTGRPVTF	TGTGCCAGCAGTTACGGGACAGGGCGTCCTGTCACCTTC
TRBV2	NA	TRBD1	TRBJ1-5	CASSGQTGRRNQPQHF	TGTGCCAGCAGTGGGCAGACAGGGCGGAGAAATCAGCCCCAGCATTTT
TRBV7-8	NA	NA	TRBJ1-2	CASSLLVGRGSGYGYTF	TGTGCCAGCAGCTTATTAGTGGGGCGGGGGTCAGGTTATGGCTACACCTTC
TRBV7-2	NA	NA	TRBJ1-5	CASSLETGSGDQPQHF	TGTGCCAGCAGCTTAGAAACCGGGTCCGGAGATCAGCCCCAGCATTTT
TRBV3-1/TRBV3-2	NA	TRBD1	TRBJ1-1	CASSSQGATEAFF	TGTGCCAGCAGCTCACAGGGGGCGACTGAAGCTTTCTTT
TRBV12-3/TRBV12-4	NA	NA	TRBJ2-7	CASSLRQSYEQYF	TGTGCCAGCAGTTTACGACAGTCCTACGAGCAGTACTTC
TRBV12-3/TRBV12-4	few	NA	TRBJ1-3	CASTPSGNTIYF	TGTGCCAGCACTCCTTCTGGAAACACCATATATTTT
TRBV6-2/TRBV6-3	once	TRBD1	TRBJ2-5	CASSFSTGVETQYF	TGTGCCAGCAGTTTCTCCACAGGGGTAGAGACCCAGTACTTC
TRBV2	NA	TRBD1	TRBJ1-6	CATGTGISPLHF	TGTGCCACCGGGACAGGGATATCACCCCTCCACTTT
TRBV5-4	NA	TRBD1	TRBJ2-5	CASSSGQGRGETQYF	TGTGCCAGCAGCTCAGGACAGGGACGAGGAGAGACCCAGTACTTC
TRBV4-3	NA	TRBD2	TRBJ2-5	CASSQDPGGGETQYF	TGCGCCAGCAGCCAAGATCCGGGCGGGGGTGAGACCCAGTACTTC